A selection of T cell receptor beta chains follows, all from one sample in a study of blood T cell repertoires in COVID-19. Data came from immunoSEQ multiplex PCR; TCRdb stores just in-frame clones and leaves some out. Of about 130,000 clones listed, 80% are singletons. What was sequenced was peripheral blood. The receptor source for this set is a man between 65 and 80 years old with acute or convalescent COVID-19. The CDR3 runs from the conserved cysteine through the conserved F or W. Fields, in order: V gene, CDR3 length, J gene, CDR3 protein.

TRBV15	17	TRBJ2-3	CATSREARGGRTNTQYF
TRBV11-2	15	TRBJ2-5	CASSLELAGMETQYF
TRBV18	12	TRBJ2-7	CASSPPGSEQYF
TRBV5-8	13	TRBJ1-2	CASSLGQRYGYTF
TRBV7-3	15	TRBJ1-2	CASSLIPSDPGGYTF
TRBV11-2	16	TRBJ2-7	CASSLRPGQNRYEQYF
TRBV2	14	TRBJ1-6	CASSRDKTNSPLHF
TRBV18	15	TRBJ1-1	CASSLILAGNTEAFF
TRBV5-8	17	TRBJ2-5	CASREVRTAINQETQYF
TRBV28	14	TRBJ1-2	CASSLTGGSYGYTF
TRBV3-1/TRBV3-2	14	TRBJ2-7	CASSGVSFAREQYF
TRBV4-2	18	TRBJ1-2	CASSQDSLRTGGNYGYTF
TRBV18	14	TRBJ2-7	CASSPDRGIYEQYF
TRBV18	14	TRBJ1-1	CASSPRQGNTEAFF
TRBV7-2	16	TRBJ2-3	CASSFPFGAGSDTQYF
TRBV9	15	TRBJ1-2	CASSVLGRGLGGYTF